This is a list of T cell receptor beta chains from one sample in a study of beta chain features in type 1 diabetes. Sequenced by immunoSEQ multiplex PCR; TCRdb stores in-frame clones only, minus some. This table holds about 180,000 clones, around 13% found once. Sequences were obtained from central memory CD4+ T cells from blood. All receptors derive from a woman in her late teens or twenties in good health. CDR3s include the opening cysteine and the closing phenylalanine or tryptophan. D genes are given only for firm matches. The listing skips clone size in some rows; elsewhere it reads once, few, many or a size class.

j_call	d_call	clone_size	v_call	cdr3_nt	cdr3_aa
TRBJ2-2	-	many	TRBV10-1	TGCGCCAGCAGTGGAAACAGGGCTTCGAACACCGGGGAGCTGTTTTTT	CASSGNRASNTGELFF
TRBJ2-5	-	-	TRBV5-4	TGTGCCAGCAGCCCCCACCGGCAGGGCGGAGAGACCCAGTACTTC	CASSPHRQGGETQYF
TRBJ2-7	-	-	TRBV18	TGTGCCAGCTCACCTTTACAGGGAGGGACCTACGAGCAGTACTTC	CASSPLQGGTYEQYF
TRBJ2-6	-	-	TRBV7-9	TGTGCCAGCAGCCGGGACACCCACTCTGGGGCCAACGTCCTGACTTTC	CASSRDTHSGANVLTF
TRBJ2-1	TRBD2	-	TRBV7-2	TGTGCCAGCAGCTTTTTCACGGGACTAGTTGTTAATGAGCAGTTCTTC	CASSFFTGLVVNEQFF
TRBJ2-6	TRBD1	few	TRBV7-9	TGTGCCAGCAGCTCCCGGGGTGGGACAGGGAGGTCAGGGGCCAACGTCCTGACTTTC	CASSSRGGTGRSGANVLTF
TRBJ2-1	TRBD1	few	TRBV29-1	TGCAGCGTTGGGGGACCGGGACAGCCTAACAATGAGCAGTTCTTC	CSVGGPGQPNNEQFF
TRBJ2-7	-	few	TRBV11-2	TGTGCCAGCAGCCCTACTACGGGAGTCAGATACGAGCAGTACTTC	CASSPTTGVRYEQYF
TRBJ2-7	-	-	TRBV10-3	TGTGCCATCAAGGACAATCTGTCCGAGCAGTACTTC	CAIKDNLSEQYF
TRBJ2-3	TRBD2	few	TRBV29-1	TGCAGCGTTGACTCTTGGGAACTAGCGGAAGATACGCAGTATTTT	CSVDSWELAEDTQYF
TRBJ1-5	TRBD1	-	TRBV29-1	TGCAGCGCCACGAATCCGGGACAGCCTACTTCTATCCAGCATTTT	CSATNPGQPTSIQHF
TRBJ1-5	TRBD1	-	TRBV5-6	TGTGCCAGCAGCTTGGCCGGGACAGGCAATCAGCCCCAGCATTTT	CASSLAGTGNQPQHF
TRBJ1-2	-	-	TRBV5-4	TGTGCCAGCATTCCTAGGGGAGGCACCTATGGCTACACCTTC	CASIPRGGTYGYTF
TRBJ2-5	TRBD1	once	TRBV18	TGTGCCAGCTCACCACCGGGACAGGCACAAGAGACCCAGTACTTC	CASSPPGQAQETQYF
TRBJ2-4	-	few	TRBV11-1	TGTGCCAGCAGCTTAGGCAGGGCTGACATTCAGTACTTC	CASSLGRADIQYF
TRBJ2-5	TRBD1	few	TRBV5-1	TGCGCCAGCAGCTTGGCTGGACAGGGACAAGAGACCCAGTACTTC	CASSLAGQGQETQYF
TRBJ1-3	-	-	TRBV28	TGTGCCAGCAGTCCCGCCGGAGAAGGATCGGGAAGAAACACCATATATTTT	CASSPAGEGSGRNTIYF
TRBJ1-5	-	-	TRBV15	TGTGCCACCAGCAGAGGCATACAGAGCAATCAGCCCCAGCATTTT	CATSRGIQSNQPQHF
TRBJ1-1	-	-	TRBV18	TGTGCCAGCTCATCATCATTCGGAAAAACGGGGATGAACACTGAAGCTTTCTTT	CASSSSFGKTGMNTEAFF
TRBJ1-1	-	few	TRBV18	TGTGCCAGCTCACCGAATCGTCAGGGAGGCGGTGAAGCTTTCTTT	CASSPNRQGGGEAFF
TRBJ1-2	TRBD1	-	TRBV28	TGTGCCAGCAGCACAGGGGATCTAGGTGGCTACACCTTC	CASSTGDLGGYTF
TRBJ2-7	-	-	TRBV21-1	TGTGCCAGCAGCATCAGACCGGATAGCGGGAGGGCCTACGAGCAGTACTTC	CASSIRPDSGRAYEQYF
TRBJ2-7	TRBD1	few	TRBV29-1	TGCAGCGTTGAAGGACAGGGTCCGAGAGGAGAGCAGTACTTC	CSVEGQGPRGEQYF
TRBJ2-5	-	few	TRBV11-2	TGTGCCAGCAGCTTCGGGTTTGGGGAGACCCAGTACTTC	CASSFGFGETQYF
TRBJ2-3	TRBD1	-	TRBV12-5	TGTGCTAGTGGTTTGCAGGGGGCGGGAGATACGCAGTATTTT	CASGLQGAGDTQYF
TRBJ1-5	TRBD1	few	TRBV28	TGTGCCAGCAGTTTACGGGGACAGGTCAATCAGCCCCAGCATTTT	CASSLRGQVNQPQHF
TRBJ2-7	-	few	TRBV2	TGTGCCAGCAGTGACCCTAGAATCCCGCACTTC	CASSDPRIPHF
TRBJ2-2	-	-	TRBV7-8	TGTGCCAGCAGCTTTCGAGGAGGTTGGGCCGGGGAGCTGTTTTTT	CASSFRGGWAGELFF
TRBJ2-4	-	many	TRBV5-1	TGCGCCAGCAGCTTGGAAATGAGGGAGAAGAACATTCAGTACTTC	CASSLEMREKNIQYF
TRBJ1-2	-	once	TRBV7-3	TGTGCCAGCAGCTCTAGCGGGGCGATGGACTATGGCTACACCTTC	CASSSSGAMDYGYTF
TRBJ2-7	-	few	TRBV6-6	TGTGCCAGCAGTCGGGACAACATATACGAGCAGTACTTC	CASSRDNIYEQYF
TRBJ2-3	TRBD1	few	TRBV11-2	TGTGCCAGCAGCCTACTAGGACAGGGGGCTAGAGATACGCAGTATTTT	CASSLLGQGARDTQYF
TRBJ1-2	-	few	TRBV29-1	TGCAGCGTTGGGAAGGACAGAAACTATGGCTACACCTTC	CSVGKDRNYGYTF
TRBJ2-4	TRBD2	few	TRBV27	TGTGCCAGCAGTTTACAAGCGGGGTTAGCCAAAAACATTCAGTACTTC	CASSLQAGLAKNIQYF
TRBJ2-5	TRBD1	few	TRBV15	TGTGCCACCAGCAGGGGGACAGGGAGAGAAGAGACCCAGTACTTC	CATSRGTGREETQYF
TRBJ2-7	TRBD2	once	TRBV27	TGTGCCAGCAGTCTTCAACTAGCGGGAGCCTCCTACGAGCAGTACTTC	CASSLQLAGASYEQYF